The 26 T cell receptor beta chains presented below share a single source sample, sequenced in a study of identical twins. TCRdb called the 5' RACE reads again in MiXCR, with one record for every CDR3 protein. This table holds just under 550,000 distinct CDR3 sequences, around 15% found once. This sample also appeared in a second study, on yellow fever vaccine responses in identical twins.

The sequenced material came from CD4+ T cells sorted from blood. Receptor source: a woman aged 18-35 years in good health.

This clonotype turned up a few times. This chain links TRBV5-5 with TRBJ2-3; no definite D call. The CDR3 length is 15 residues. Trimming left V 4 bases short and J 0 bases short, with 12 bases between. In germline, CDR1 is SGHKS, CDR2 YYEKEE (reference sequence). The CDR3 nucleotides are TGTGCCAGCAGCCCGGTGGGCCTTAGCACAGATACGCAGTATTTT. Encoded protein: CASSPVGLSTDTQYF.

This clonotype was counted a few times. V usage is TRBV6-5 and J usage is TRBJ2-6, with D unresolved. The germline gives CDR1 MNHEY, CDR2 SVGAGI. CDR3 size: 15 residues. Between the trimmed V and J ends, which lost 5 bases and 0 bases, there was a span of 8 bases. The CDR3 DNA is TGTGCCAGCAGTACTACCGACTCTGGGGCCAACGTCCTGACTTTC. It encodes CASSTTDSGANVLTF.

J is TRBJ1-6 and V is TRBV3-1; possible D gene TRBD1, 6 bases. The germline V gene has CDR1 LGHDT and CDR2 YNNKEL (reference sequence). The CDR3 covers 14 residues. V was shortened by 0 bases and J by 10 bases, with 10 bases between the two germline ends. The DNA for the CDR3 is TGTGCCAGCAGCCAAGATGGGGGGCGATCACCCCTCCACTTT. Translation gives CASSQDGGRSPLHF.

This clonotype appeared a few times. This chain's CDR3 is CASSFWTGGYNEQFF. DNA of the CDR3: TGTGCCAGCAGCTTTTGGACAGGTGGCTACAATGAGCAGTTCTTC. The rearrangement joins TRBV5-6 to TRBJ2-1; 7 positions agree with TRBD1. The V and J ends lost 2 bases and 3 bases, in that order; junction bases with no gene match: 5. The CDR3 is 15 amino acids. CDR1 is SGHDT, CDR2 YYEEEE, per germline.

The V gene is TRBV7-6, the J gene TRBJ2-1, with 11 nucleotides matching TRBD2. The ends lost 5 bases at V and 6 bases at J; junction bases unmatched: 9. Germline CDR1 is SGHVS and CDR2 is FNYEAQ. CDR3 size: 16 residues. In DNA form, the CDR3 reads TGTGCCAGCAGCCCTACTACTAGCGGGAGTACCAATGAGCAGTTCTTC. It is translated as CASSPTTSGSTNEQFF.

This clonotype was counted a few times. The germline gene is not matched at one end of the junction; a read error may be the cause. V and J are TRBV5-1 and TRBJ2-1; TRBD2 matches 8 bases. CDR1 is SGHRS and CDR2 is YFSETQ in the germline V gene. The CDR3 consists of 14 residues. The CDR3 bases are TGCGCCATCAGCAGCGGGGGCGGGGAGAATGAGCAGTTCTTC. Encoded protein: CAISSGGGENEQFF.

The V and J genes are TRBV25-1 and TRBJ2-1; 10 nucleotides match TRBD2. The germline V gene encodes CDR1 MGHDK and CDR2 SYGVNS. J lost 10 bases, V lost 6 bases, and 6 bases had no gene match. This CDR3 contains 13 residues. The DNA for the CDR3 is TGTGCCAGCAGGCCGGGACTAGCGACCGAGCAGTTCTTC. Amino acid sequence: CASRPGLATEQFF.

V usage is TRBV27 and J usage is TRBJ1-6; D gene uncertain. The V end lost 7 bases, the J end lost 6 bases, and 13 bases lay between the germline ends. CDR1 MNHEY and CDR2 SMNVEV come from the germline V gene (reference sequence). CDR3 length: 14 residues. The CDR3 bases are TGTGCCAGCAATACGGACCGATTTAATTCACCCCTCCACTTT. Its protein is CASNTDRFNSPLHF.

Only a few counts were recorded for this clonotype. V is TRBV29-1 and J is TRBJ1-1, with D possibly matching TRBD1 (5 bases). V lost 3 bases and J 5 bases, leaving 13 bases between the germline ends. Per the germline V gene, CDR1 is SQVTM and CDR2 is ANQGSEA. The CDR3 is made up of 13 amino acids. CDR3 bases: TGCAGCGTTGAGGGACTCCAGGGAACTGAAGCTTTCTTT. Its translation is CSVEGLQGTEAFF.

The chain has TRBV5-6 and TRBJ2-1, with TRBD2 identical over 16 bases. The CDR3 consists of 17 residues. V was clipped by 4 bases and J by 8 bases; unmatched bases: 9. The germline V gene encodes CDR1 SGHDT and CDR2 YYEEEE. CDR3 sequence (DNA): TGTGCCAGCAGCACCCCGGGACTAGCGGGAGGGCCTGATGAGCAGTTCTTC. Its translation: CASSTPGLAGGPDEQFF.

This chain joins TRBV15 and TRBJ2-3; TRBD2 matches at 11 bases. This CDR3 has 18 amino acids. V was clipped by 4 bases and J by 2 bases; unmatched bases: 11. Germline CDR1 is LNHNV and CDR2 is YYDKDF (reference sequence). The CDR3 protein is CATSTKGGTSGFTDTQYF. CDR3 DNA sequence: TGTGCCACCAGCACCAAGGGGGGGACTAGCGGCTTCACAGATACGCAGTATTTT.

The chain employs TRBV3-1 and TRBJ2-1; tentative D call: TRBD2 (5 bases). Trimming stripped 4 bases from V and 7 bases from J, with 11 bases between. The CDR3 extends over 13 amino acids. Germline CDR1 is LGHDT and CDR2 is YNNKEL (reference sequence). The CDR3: CASSPRGWNEQFF. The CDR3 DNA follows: TGTGCCAGCAGCCCTCGGGGTTGGAATGAGCAGTTCTTC.

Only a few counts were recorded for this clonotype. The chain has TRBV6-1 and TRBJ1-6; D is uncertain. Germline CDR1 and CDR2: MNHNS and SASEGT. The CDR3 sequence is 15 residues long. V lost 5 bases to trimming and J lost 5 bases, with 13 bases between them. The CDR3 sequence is CASSRSDRDNSPLHF. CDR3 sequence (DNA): TGTGCCAGCAGTAGATCGGACCGGGATAATTCACCCCTCCACTTT.

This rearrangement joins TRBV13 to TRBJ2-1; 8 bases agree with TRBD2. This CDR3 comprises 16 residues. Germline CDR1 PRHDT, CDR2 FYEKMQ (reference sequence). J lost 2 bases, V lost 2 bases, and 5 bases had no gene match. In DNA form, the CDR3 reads TGTGCCAGCAGCTTATTTACTAGCGGTACCTACAATGAGCAGTTCTTC. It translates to CASSLFTSGTYNEQFF.

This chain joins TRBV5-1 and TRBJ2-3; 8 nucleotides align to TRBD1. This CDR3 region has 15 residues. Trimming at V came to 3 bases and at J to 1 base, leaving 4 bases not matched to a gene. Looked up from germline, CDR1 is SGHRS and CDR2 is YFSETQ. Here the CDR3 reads CASSSDRVGTDTQYF. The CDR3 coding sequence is TGCGCCAGCAGCTCGGACAGGGTGGGCACAGATACGCAGTATTTT. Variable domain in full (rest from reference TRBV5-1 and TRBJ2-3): KAGVTQTPRYLIKTRGQQVTLSCSPISGHRSVSWYQQTPGQGLQFLFEYFSETQRNKGNFPGRFSGRQFSNSRSEMNVSTLELGDSALYLCASSSDRVGTDTQYFGPGTRLTVL.

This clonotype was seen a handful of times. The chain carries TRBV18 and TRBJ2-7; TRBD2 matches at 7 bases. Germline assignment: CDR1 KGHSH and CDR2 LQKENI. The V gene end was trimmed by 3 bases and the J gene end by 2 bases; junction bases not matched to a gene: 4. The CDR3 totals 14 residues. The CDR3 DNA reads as TGTGCCAGCTCACCCCGGGGAGGGCCCTACGAGCAGTACGTC. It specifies CASSPRGGPYEQYV.

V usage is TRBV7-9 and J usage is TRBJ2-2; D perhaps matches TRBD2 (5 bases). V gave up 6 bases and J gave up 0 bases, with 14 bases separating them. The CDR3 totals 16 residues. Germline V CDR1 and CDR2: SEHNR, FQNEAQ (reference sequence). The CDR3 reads CASSLARVSNTGELFF. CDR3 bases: TGTGCCAGCAGTTTGGCGAGGGTTTCGAACACCGGGGAGCTGTTTTTT.

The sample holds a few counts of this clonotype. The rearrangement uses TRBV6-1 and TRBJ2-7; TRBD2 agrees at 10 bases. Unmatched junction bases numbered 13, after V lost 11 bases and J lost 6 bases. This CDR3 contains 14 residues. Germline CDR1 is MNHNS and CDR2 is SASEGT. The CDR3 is CAAARAGGPSEQYF. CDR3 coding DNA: TGTGCCGCCGCGAGAGCGGGAGGGCCGTCCGAGCAGTACTTC.

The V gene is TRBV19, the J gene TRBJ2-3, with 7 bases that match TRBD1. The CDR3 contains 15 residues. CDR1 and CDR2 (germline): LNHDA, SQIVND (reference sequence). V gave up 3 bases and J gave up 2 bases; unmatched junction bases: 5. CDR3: CASSIGTALTDTQYF. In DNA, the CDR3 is TGTGCCAGTAGTATCGGGACAGCCCTCACAGATACGCAGTATTTT.

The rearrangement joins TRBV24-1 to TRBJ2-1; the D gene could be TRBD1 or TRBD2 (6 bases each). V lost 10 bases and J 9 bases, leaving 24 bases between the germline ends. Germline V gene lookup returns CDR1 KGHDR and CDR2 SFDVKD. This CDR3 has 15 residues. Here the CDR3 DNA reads TGTGCCACTAAGGATCGGGGGCCAAGCGGTAGTGAGCAGTTCTTC. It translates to CATKDRGPSGSEQFF.

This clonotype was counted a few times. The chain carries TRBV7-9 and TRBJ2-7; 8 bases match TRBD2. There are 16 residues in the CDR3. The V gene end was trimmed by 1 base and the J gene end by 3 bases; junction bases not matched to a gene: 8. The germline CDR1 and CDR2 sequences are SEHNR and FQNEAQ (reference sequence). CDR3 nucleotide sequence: TGTGCCAGCAGCTTAGGTACACTAGCGGATAACTACGAGCAGTACTTC. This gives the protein CASSLGTLADNYEQYF.

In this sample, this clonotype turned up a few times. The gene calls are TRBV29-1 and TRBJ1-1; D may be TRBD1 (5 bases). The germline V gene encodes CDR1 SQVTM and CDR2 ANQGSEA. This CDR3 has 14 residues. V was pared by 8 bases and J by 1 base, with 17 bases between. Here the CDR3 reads CSYLEGAKNTEAFF. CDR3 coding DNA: TGCAGCTACTTGGAAGGGGCTAAGAACACTGAAGCTTTCTTT.

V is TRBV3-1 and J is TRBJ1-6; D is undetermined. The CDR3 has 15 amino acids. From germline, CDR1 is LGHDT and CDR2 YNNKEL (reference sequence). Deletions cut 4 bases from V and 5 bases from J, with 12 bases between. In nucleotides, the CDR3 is TGTGCCAGCAGCCCTTCAGCCATTAATAATTCACCCCTCCACTTT. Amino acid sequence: CASSPSAINNSPLHF.

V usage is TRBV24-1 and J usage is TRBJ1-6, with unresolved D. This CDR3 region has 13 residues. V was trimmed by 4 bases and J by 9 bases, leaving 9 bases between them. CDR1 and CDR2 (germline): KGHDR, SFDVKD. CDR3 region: CATSDGVGSPLHF. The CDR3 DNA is TGTGCCACCAGTGACGGTGTAGGTTCACCCCTCCACTTT.

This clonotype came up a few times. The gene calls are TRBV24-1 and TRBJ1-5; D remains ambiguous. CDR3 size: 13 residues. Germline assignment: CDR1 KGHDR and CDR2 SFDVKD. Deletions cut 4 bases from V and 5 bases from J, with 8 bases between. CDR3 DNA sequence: TGTGCCACCAGTGAAGTAGGATATCAGCCCCAGCATTTT. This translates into CATSEVGYQPQHF.

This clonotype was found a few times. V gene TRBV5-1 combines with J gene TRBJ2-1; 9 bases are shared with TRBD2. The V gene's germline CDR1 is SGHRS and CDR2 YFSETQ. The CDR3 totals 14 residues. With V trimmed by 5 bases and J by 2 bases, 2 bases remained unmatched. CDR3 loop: CASSIAGAYNEQFF. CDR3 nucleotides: TGCGCCAGCAGTATAGCGGGAGCCTACAATGAGCAGTTCTTC.